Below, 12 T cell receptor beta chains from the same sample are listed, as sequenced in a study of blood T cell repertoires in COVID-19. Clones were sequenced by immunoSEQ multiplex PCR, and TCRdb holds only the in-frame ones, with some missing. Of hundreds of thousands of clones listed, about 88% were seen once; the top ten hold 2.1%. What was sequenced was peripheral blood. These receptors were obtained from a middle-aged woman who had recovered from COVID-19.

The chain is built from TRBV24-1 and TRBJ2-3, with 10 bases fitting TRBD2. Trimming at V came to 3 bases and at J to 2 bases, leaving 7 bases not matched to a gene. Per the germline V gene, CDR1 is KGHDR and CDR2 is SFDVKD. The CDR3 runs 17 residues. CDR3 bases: TGTGCCACCAGTGATGGTCGAGCGGGGGGGCCCACAGATACGCAGTATTTT. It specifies CATSDGRAGGPTDTQYF.

In nucleotides, the CDR3 is TGTGCCAGCAGCCCGGGAGGTAGATACGAGCAGTACTTC. Residues: CASSPGGRYEQYF. The gene calls are TRBV5-4 and TRBJ2-7, with 7 bases that match TRBD2. CDR3 length: 13 amino acids. The germline V gene has CDR1 SGHNT and CDR2 YYREEE (reference sequence). V shed 4 bases and J 4 bases; nucleotides not matched to a gene: 5.

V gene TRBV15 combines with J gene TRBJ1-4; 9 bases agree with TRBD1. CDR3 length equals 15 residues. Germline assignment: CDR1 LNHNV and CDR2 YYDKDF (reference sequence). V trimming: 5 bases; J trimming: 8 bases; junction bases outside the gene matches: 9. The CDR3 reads CATSSPGQGREKLFF. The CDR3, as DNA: TGTGCCACCAGCTCTCCTGGACAGGGGCGGGAAAAACTGTTTTTT.

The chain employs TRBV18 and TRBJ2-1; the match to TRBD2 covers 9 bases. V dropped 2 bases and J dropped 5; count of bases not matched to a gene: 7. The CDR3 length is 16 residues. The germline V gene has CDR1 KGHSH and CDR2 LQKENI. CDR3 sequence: CASSPVLVAGDNEQFF. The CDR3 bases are TGTGCCAGCTCACCAGTGTTGGTAGCGGGGGACAATGAGCAGTTCTTC.

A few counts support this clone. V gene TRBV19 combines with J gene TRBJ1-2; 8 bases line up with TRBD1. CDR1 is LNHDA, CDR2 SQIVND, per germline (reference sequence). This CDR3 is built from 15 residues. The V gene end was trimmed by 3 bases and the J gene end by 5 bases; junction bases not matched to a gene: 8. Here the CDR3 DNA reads TGTGCCAGTAGTATCCACCGCGGACAGGGTTATGGCTACACCTTC. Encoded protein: CASSIHRGQGYGYTF.

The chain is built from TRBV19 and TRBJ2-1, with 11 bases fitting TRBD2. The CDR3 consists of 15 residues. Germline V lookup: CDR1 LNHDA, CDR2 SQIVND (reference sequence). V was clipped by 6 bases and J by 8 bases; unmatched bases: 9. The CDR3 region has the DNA TGTGCCAGTAGCTATAGCGGGAGGGAGGACCATGAGCAGTTCTTC. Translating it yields CASSYSGREDHEQFF.

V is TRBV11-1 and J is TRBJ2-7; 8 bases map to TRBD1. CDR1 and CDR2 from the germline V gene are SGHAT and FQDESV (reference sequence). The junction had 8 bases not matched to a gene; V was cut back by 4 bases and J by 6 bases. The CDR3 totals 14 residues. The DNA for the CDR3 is TGTGCCAGCAGCTCCGGATGGACAGGGACCGAGCAGTACTTC. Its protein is CASSSGWTGTEQYF.

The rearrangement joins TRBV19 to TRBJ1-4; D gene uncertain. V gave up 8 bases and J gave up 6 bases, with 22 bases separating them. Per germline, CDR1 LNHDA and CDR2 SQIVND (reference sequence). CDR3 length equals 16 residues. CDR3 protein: CASQAWLVTKDEKLFF. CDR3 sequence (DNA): TGTGCCAGTCAGGCGTGGTTGGTAACAAAGGATGAAAAACTGTTTTTT.

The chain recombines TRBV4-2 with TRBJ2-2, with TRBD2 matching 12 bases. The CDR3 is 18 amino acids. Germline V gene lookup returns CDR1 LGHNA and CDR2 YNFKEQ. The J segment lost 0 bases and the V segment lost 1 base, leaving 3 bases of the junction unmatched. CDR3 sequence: CASSQAASGGANTGELFF. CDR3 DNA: TGTGCCAGCAGCCAAGCGGCTAGCGGGGGGGCGAACACCGGGGAGCTGTTTTTT.

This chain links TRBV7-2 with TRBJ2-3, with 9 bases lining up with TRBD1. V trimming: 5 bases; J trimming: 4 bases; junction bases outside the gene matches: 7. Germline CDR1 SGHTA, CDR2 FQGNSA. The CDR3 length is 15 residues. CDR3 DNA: TGTGCCAGCAGCCAAGGGACAGGGAGACCAGATACGCAGTATTTT. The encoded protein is CASSQGTGRPDTQYF.

The DNA for the CDR3 is TGCGCCAGCAGCTTGCAGACAGGGCCCACCGGGGAGCTGTTTTTT. Protein sequence: CASSLQTGPTGELFF. The chain combines TRBV5-1 with TRBJ2-2, with 7 bases matching TRBD1. With V trimmed by 1 base and J by 4 bases, 4 bases remained unmatched. Germline V gene data show CDR1 as SGHRS and CDR2 as YFSETQ. This CDR3 region has 15 residues. Drawing the rest from reference TRBV5-1 and TRBJ2-2, the complete variable domain is KAGVTQTPRYLIKTRGQQVTLSCSPISGHRSVSWYQQTPGQGLQFLFEYFSETQRNKGNFPGRFSGRQFSNSRSEMNVSTLELGDSALYLCASSLQTGPTGELFFGEGSRLTVL.

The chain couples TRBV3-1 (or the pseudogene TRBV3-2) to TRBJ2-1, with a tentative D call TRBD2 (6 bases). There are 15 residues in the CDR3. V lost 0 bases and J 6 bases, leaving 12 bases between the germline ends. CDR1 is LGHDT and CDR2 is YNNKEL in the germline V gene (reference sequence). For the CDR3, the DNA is TGTGCCAGCAGCCAAGATATGGGAGGATTCAATGAGCAGTTCTTC. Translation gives CASSQDMGGFNEQFF.